This T cell receptor beta chain was recovered during a study of blood T cell dynamics during melanoma immunotherapy. Overall study: Patients with metastatic melanoma got pembrolizumab or nivolumab-ipilimumab as first-line care.

The V and J ends lost 4 bases and 5 bases, in that order; junction bases with no gene match: 3. The CDR3 spans 13 residues. Germline CDR1 and CDR2: SGHDN and FVKESK. Study results and limitations: It remained unknown if the driving T cell clones were melanoma-specific.

Described time point: pre-treatment baseline. Sampling occurred pretreatment (T0) and at week 3 (W3), after cycle one of checkpoint blockade. DNA loading was fixed at roughly 0.35 ug for all bulk PBMC samples. Clones were read by immunoSEQ multiplex PCR, and TCRdb kept only the in-frame ones, dropping some. The table has about 7,200 clones, 80% to 85% seen once. This clone was seen a handful of times. Antigen specificity is unknown. The sequence came from a human donor with melanoma. This chain joins TRBV14 and TRBJ1-2; 8 bases are shared with TRBD1. Sample: blood, taken from a patient treated with checkpoint blockade. Here the CDR3 DNA reads TGTGCCAGCAGCCCGGGACAGGTATATGGCTACACCTTC. This sequence encodes CASSPGQVYGYTF.